The sequence of this T cell receptor beta chain was determined in a study of cytomegalovirus exposure and HLA in healthy donors. Study-wide background: Later analysis reported that the roughly 120 validation repertoires shared the platform of the 600 to 750 first-cohort repertoires.

Assay used: immunoSEQ multiplex PCR; TCRdb lists only in-frame clones, some missing. This table has about 360,000 clones, about nine tenths appearing once. General study findings and limits: The finding came from a later analysis; first-cohort TCR clusters tended to co-occur in the roughly 120 validation repertoires. Usually a TCR sequence was rare, but some public TCRs were found in many donors.

On this clone: Its target is not known.

This receptor was obtained from a woman between 18 and 29 years old in good health and CMV-seronegative. What was sequenced was PBMCs.

The CDR3 DNA reads TGTGCCTGGAGTACGGACAGGTCAGGCATGAACACTGAAGCTTTCTTT. This codes for CAWSTDRSGMNTEAFF. The chain recombines TRBV30 with TRBJ1-1, with TRBD1 matching over 7 bases. V shed 2 bases, J shed 0 bases, and the junction held 9 bases outside the gene matches. In germline, CDR1 is GTSNPN, CDR2 SVGIG (reference sequence). The CDR3 contains 16 residues.